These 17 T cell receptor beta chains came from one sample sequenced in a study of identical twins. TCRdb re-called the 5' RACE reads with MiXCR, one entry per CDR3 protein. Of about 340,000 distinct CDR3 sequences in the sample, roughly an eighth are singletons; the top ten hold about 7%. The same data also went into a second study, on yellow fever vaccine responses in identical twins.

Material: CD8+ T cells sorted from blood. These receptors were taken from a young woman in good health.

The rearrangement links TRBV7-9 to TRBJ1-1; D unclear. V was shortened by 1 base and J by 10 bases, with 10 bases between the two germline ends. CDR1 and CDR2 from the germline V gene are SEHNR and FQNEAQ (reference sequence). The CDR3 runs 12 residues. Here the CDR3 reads CASSLEPGRAFF. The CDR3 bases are TGTGCCAGCAGCTTAGAGCCAGGACGAGCTTTCTTT.

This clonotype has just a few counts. CDR3 amino acids: CASTLWDRDHSNYGYTF. In DNA, the CDR3 is TGTGCCAGTACGTTGTGGGACAGAGACCATTCTAACTATGGCTACACCTTC. The chain carries TRBV19 and TRBJ1-2; 7 bases align to TRBD1. Germline lookup yields CDR1 LNHDA and CDR2 SQIVND (reference sequence). V shed 7 bases and J 0 bases; nucleotides not matched to a gene: 14. The CDR3 runs to 17 residues.

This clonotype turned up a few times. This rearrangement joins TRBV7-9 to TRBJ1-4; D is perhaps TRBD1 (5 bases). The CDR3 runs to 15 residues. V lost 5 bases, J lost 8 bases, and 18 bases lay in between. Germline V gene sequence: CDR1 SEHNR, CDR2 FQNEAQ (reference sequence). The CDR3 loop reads CASSPTGTKGEKLFF. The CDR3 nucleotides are TGTGCCAGCAGCCCTACCGGGACGAAGGGGGAAAAACTGTTTTTT.

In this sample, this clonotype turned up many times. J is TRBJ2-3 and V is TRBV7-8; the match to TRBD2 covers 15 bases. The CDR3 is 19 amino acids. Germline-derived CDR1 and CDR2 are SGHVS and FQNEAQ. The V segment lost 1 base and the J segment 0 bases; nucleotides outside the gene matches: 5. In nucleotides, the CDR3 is TGTGCCAGCAGCTTAGGGACTAGCGGGAGGGGAACTAGCACAGATACGCAGTATTTT. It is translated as CASSLGTSGRGTSTDTQYF.

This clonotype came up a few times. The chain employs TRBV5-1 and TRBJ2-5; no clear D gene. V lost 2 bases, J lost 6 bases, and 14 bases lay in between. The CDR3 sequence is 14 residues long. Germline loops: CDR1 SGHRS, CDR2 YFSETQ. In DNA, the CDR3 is TGCGCCAGCAGCTTTGAGCGTATAATACAGACCCAGTACTTC. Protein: CASSFERIIQTQYF. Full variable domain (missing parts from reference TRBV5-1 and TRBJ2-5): KAGVTQTPRYLIKTRGQQVTLSCSPISGHRSVSWYQQTPGQGLQFLFEYFSETQRNKGNFPGRFSGRQFSNSRSEMNVSTLELGDSALYLCASSFERIIQTQYFGPGTRLLVL.

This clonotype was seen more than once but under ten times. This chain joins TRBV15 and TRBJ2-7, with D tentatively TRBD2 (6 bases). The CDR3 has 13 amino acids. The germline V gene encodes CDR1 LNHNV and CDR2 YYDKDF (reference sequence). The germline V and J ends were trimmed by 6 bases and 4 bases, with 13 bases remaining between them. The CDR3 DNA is TGTGCCACCAGTCGGGGGAGTAGGTACGAGCAGTACTTC. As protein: CATSRGSRYEQYF.

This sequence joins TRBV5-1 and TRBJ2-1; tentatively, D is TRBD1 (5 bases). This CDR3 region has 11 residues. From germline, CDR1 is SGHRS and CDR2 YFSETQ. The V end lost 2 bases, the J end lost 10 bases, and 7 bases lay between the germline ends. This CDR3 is CASSLRQEQFF. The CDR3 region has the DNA TGCGCCAGCAGCTTAAGACAGGAGCAGTTCTTC.

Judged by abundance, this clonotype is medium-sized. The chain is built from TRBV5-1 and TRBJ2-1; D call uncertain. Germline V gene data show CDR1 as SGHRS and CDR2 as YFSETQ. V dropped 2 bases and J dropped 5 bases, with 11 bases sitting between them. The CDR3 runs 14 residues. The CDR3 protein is CASSFPRMDNEQFF. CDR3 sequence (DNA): TGCGCCAGCAGCTTTCCTCGGATGGACAATGAGCAGTTCTTC.

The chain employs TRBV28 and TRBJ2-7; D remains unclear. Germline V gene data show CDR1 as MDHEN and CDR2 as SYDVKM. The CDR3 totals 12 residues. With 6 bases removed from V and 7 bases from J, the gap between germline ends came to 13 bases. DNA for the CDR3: TGTGCCAGCAGCCCTACGGCCCAGGAGCAGTACTTC. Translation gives CASSPTAQEQYF.

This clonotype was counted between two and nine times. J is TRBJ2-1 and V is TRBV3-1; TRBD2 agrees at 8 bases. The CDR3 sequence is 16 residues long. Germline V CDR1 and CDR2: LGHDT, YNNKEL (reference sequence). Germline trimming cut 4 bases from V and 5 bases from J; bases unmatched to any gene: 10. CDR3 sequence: CASSPTSGTRNNEQFF. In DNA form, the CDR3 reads TGTGCCAGCAGCCCGACTTCCGGGACTAGAAACAATGAGCAGTTCTTC.

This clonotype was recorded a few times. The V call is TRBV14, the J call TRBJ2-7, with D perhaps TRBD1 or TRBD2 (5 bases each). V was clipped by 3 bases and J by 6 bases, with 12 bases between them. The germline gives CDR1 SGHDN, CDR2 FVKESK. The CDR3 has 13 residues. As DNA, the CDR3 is TGTGCCAGCAGCCAGTCCCCAGGGAGCGAGCAGTACTTC. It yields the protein CASSQSPGSEQYF.

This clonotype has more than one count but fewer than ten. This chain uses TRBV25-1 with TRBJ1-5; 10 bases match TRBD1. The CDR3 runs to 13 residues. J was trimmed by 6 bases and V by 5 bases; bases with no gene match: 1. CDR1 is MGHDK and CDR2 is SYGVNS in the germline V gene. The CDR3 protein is CASSRTGGQPQHF. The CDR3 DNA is TGTGCCAGCAGTCGGACAGGGGGTCAGCCCCAGCATTTT.

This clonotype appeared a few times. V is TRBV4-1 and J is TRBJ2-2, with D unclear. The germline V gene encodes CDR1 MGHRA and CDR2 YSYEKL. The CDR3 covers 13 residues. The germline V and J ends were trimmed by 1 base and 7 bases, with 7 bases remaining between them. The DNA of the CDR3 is TGCGCCAGCAGCCAAGCGGTTAGCGGGGAGCTGTTTTTT. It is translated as CASSQAVSGELFF.

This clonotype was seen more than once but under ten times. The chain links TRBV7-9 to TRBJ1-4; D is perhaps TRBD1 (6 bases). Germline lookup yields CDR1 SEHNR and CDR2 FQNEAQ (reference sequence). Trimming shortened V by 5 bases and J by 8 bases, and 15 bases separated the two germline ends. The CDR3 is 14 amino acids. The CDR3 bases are TGTGCCAGCAGCATCGGGACATCCCGCGAAAAACTGTTTTTT. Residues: CASSIGTSREKLFF.

CDR3 in DNA: TGTGCCAGCAGCTCTACCCTCCCACTAGCGGGGGCCCCCAATGAGCAGTTCTTC. Translation gives CASSSTLPLAGAPNEQFF. This chain joins TRBV11-1 and TRBJ2-1; the match to TRBD2 covers 11 bases. Trimming took 4 bases from V and 6 from J; bases not matched to a gene: 14. The CDR3 length is 18 residues. CDR1 is SGHAT, CDR2 FQDESV, per germline (reference sequence).

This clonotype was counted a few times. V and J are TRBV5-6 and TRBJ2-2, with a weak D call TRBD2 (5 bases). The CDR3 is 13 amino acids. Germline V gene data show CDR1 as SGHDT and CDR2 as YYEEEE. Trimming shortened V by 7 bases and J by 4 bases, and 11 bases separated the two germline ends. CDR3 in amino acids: CASLAWGTGELFF. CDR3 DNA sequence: TGTGCCAGCCTAGCTTGGGGCACCGGGGAGCTGTTTTTT.

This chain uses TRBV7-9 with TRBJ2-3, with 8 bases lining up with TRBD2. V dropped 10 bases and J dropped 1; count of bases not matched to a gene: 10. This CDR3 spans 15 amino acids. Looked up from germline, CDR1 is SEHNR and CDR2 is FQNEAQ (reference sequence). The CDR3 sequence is CATLGGDLGTDTQYF. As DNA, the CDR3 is TGTGCCACCCTCGGGGGGGATCTGGGCACAGATACGCAGTATTTT.